This paragraph reports one T cell receptor (beta chain). Its antigen is unknown. No base quality values were provided; no much bigger clone lies one nucleotide off. The entry originates in a study of memory CD4+ T cells and cytomegalovirus serostatus (dated by TCRdb to about 2019). About the full investigation: The cohort comprised around 35 healthy Belgian adults, 9 CMV seropositive and roughly 25 CMV seronegative. To replicate a published TCR-based CMV serostatus classifier, the study sequenced CD4+ memory TCRbeta repertoires from a Belgian cohort whose cytomegalovirus serostatus was known.

Paper-wide results and their limitations: Only CD4+CD45RO+ memory cells were sequenced, unlike the original study, which covered naive and memory CD4+ and CD8+ populations. On the Belgian cohort, the classifier built on the original framework reached a median bootstrapped AUC of nearly 0.96, with a 95% CI of 0.76-1.00. For predicting CMV serostatus, the median bootstrapped AUC was roughly 0.95 using the original framework and roughly 0.91 using a US-trained random forest. The results were interpreted as suggesting that the CMV-associated TCR signature is largely present in the CD4+ memory repertoire. Of 150 to 200 previously reported CMV-associated TCRbeta sequences, about 72 appeared in the CD4+ memory repertoires, each in one to five individuals.

Based on the germline V gene, the CDR1 and CDR2 sequences are SNHLY and FYNNEI. The CDR3 goes from the cysteine to the phenylalanine over 13 residues. Left in the record is the CDR3 DNA by itself, 39 bases read in frame from the first base. Unmatched junction bases come to 7, with V trimmed by 7 bases and J by 8 bases. The Quick-DNA Microprep Kit was used to extract genomic DNA from the sorted cells. TCRbeta DNA was amplified with the immunoSEQ hsTCRbeta kit following the manufacturer's protocol. An Illumina MiSeq instrument was used to sequence the TCRbeta libraries. On the authors' methods: Following removal of out-of-frame sequences, 2,204,828 distinct TCRbeta sequences were retained, with an average of around 67,000 per individual. Each individual was scored according to the count of 164 previously reported CMV-associated TCRbeta sequences and the total productive distinct TCRbeta count. A beta-binomial model was reimplemented in Python, and random forests from scikit-learn, run with default parameters, were trained on data from the US cohort. Classifier performance on the Belgian cohort was reported as the median AUC with percentile confidence intervals calculated over 10,000 bootstrap iterations. TCRdb provides this immuneACCESS table in a form limited to in-frame rearrangements. Some clones are lacking; in checked studies, under half of them reflect an unresolved V gene, and why the rest are absent is not known. Clone size and V and J calls were adopted from that table, with D and trimming inferred from the DNA. The sample has over 40,000 clones on record, approximately 83% of them singletons. The ten largest clonotypes hold around 0.63% of the sample.

A FACSAria II was used to sort memory CD4+ T cells, defined as single viable CD3+CD4+CD8-CD45RO+ cells. To determine CMV serostatus, a Roche Elecsys assay was used that detects serum IgG against CMV pp150, pp28, p38 and p52. After thawing, total CD4+ T cells were enriched by positive selection with CD4 magnetic microbeads. The samples came from a different study that was designed specifically to examine the CD4+ T cell memory repertoire. Peripheral blood mononuclear cells were isolated and cryopreserved following standard operating procedures; serum was stored at -80 °C. Staining used CD3-PerCP (BW264/56), CD4-APC (RPA-T4), CD45RO-PE (UCHT1) and CD8-Pacific Orange (3B5) antibodies, with Sytox blue excluding non-viable cells.

The receptor chain draws on TRBV2 and TRBJ2-1; TRBD1 aligns with 8 central bases. This receptor was obtained from an adult in good health and CMV-seronegative. The sample was memory CD4+ T cells from blood. The nucleotide sequence reads as follows: TGTGCCAGCAACGGACAGGGTGGCGATGAGCAGTTCTTC. Protein translation: CASNGQGGDEQFF.